This is a list of T cell receptor beta chains from one sample in a study of radiotherapy plus CTLA-4 blockade in lung cancer. Data came from immunoSEQ multiplex PCR; TCRdb stores just in-frame clones and leaves some out. The data show 85,000 to 120,000 clones, with 85% seen just once and approximately 2.5% held by the top ten. Material: peripheral blood, obtained from a patient treated with radiotherapy plus ipilimumab. The source is a human donor with non-small cell lung cancer that progressed on radiotherapy plus ipilimumab. Some clones in this sample may be carry-over from other donors' samples. Both conserved end residues are part of each CDR3. The D gene is left open where the match is weak. Clone size appears in some rows only: once, few, many, or a class for an expanded clone.

v_gene: TRBV29-1
d_gene: NA
j_gene: TRBJ2-1
abundance: NA
CDR3nt: TGCAGCGTTGTCGGCTCCCTGGGGGGCAATGAGCAGTTCTTC
CDR3aa: CSVVGSLGGNEQFF

v_gene: TRBV6-5
d_gene: NA
j_gene: TRBJ2-7
abundance: NA
CDR3nt: TGTGCCAGCAGTTACACCTACCAGGAGGGGGAGCAGTACTTC
CDR3aa: CASSYTYQEGEQYF

v_gene: TRBV28
d_gene: NA
j_gene: TRBJ1-4
abundance: NA
CDR3nt: TGTGCCAGCAGTTCTCGGGAGGGGAGAAATGAAAAACTGTTTTTT
CDR3aa: CASSSREGRNEKLFF

v_gene: TRBV28
d_gene: NA
j_gene: TRBJ2-7
abundance: NA
CDR3nt: TGTGCCAGCATCGACCCGAGGGGTCGCTACGAGCAGTACTTC
CDR3aa: CASIDPRGRYEQYF

v_gene: TRBV5-1
d_gene: TRBD1
j_gene: TRBJ1-1
abundance: NA
CDR3nt: TGCGCCAGCAGCTTTTGGGCAGGGGGCACTGAAGCTTTCTTT
CDR3aa: CASSFWAGGTEAFF

v_gene: TRBV5-1
d_gene: NA
j_gene: TRBJ2-7
abundance: NA
CDR3nt: TGCGCCAGCAGCTTGGTCGGCTGGGAGGGGGCCTACGAGCAGTACTTC
CDR3aa: CASSLVGWEGAYEQYF

v_gene: TRBV19
d_gene: NA
j_gene: TRBJ2-5
abundance: NA
CDR3nt: TGTGCCAGTGGGAATAGCGGCCAAGAGACCCAGTACTTC
CDR3aa: CASGNSGQETQYF

v_gene: TRBV2
d_gene: NA
j_gene: TRBJ1-1
abundance: NA
CDR3nt: TGTGCCAGCAGTCCCCAACAGCGGAACACTGAAGCTTTCTTT
CDR3aa: CASSPQQRNTEAFF

v_gene: TRBV4-1
d_gene: NA
j_gene: TRBJ1-1
abundance: once
CDR3nt: TGCGCCAGCAGCCAAGTGGCGCAGGGCTTCGTCGTGGGGGCTTTCTTT
CDR3aa: CASSQVAQGFVVGAFF

v_gene: TRBV11-3
d_gene: NA
j_gene: TRBJ2-5
abundance: NA
CDR3nt: TGTGCCAGCAGCTTAGGTCAGGGATCGTTACAAGAGACCCAGTACTTC
CDR3aa: CASSLGQGSLQETQYF

v_gene: TRBV27
d_gene: NA
j_gene: TRBJ1-5
abundance: few
CDR3nt: TGTGCCAGCAGTTCTACTTATAGGTACGCGCCCCAGCATTTT
CDR3aa: CASSSTYRYAPQHF

v_gene: TRBV2
d_gene: NA
j_gene: TRBJ2-5
abundance: few
CDR3nt: TGTGCCAGCAGTTATCAAGAGACCCAGTACTTC
CDR3aa: CASSYQETQYF

v_gene: TRBV25-1
d_gene: NA
j_gene: TRBJ1-3
abundance: NA
CDR3nt: TGTGCCAGCAGTGAACCAGGTAGCTCTGGAAACACCATATATTTT
CDR3aa: CASSEPGSSGNTIYF

v_gene: TRBV10-3
d_gene: TRBD2
j_gene: TRBJ2-7
abundance: NA
CDR3nt: TGTGCCATCAGTGCGGCGGGGGGAACCTACGAGCAGTACTTC
CDR3aa: CAISAAGGTYEQYF

v_gene: TRBV10-3
d_gene: NA
j_gene: TRBJ2-7
abundance: few
CDR3nt: TGTGCCATCAGTGAGGGGTGGGAGCAGTACTTC
CDR3aa: CAISEGWEQYF

v_gene: TRBV7-3
d_gene: TRBD1
j_gene: TRBJ2-2
abundance: few
CDR3nt: TGTGCCAGCAGCCCGCCGGGACAGGCGAACACCGGGGAGCTGTTTTTT
CDR3aa: CASSPPGQANTGELFF

v_gene: TRBV18
d_gene: NA
j_gene: TRBJ2-1
abundance: NA
CDR3nt: TGTGCCAGCTCACCTCTGACAACCGCCTACAATGAGCAGTTCTTC
CDR3aa: CASSPLTTAYNEQFF

v_gene: TRBV25-1
d_gene: NA
j_gene: TRBJ2-1
abundance: NA
CDR3nt: TGTGCCAGCAGTAGAGAAAGGGCTTTCGCCAATGAGCAGTTCTTC
CDR3aa: CASSRERAFANEQFF

v_gene: TRBV5-6
d_gene: NA
j_gene: TRBJ1-1
abundance: NA
CDR3nt: TGTGCCAGCTGTGGGGGCTTGAACACTGAAGCTTTCTTT
CDR3aa: CASCGGLNTEAFF

v_gene: TRBV5-1
d_gene: NA
j_gene: TRBJ2-3
abundance: NA
CDR3nt: TGCGCCAGCAGCTTGGACCGGGGCACAGATACGCAGTATTTT
CDR3aa: CASSLDRGTDTQYF

v_gene: TRBV19
d_gene: NA
j_gene: TRBJ2-7
abundance: NA
CDR3nt: TGTGCCAGTAGTATCGGCAGATCCTACGAGCAGTACTTC
CDR3aa: CASSIGRSYEQYF